This entry lists 16 T cell receptor beta chains sequenced from one sample in a study of cytomegalovirus exposure and HLA in healthy donors. A multiplex PCR was run with 60 Vbeta primers and 13 Jbeta primers. Sequencing used immunoSEQ multiplex PCR; TCRdb keeps in-frame clones, though not all of them. The sample holds 200,000 to 250,000 clones, about 72% seen once. The sample taken for sequencing was PBMCs. The source is a male donor in good health and CMV-seronegative.

The rearrangement uses TRBV6-5 and TRBJ2-7; possible D gene TRBD1, 6 bases. Trimming took off 7 bases at V and 5 bases at J, with 21 bases between the two ends. There are 15 residues in the CDR3. Germline V gene sequence: CDR1 MNHEY, CDR2 SVGAGI. CDR3 in amino acids: CASNILRGAIDEQYF. Here the CDR3 DNA reads TGTGCCAGCAATATCCTCAGGGGCGCCATCGACGAGCAGTACTTC.

This clone was seen once. J is TRBJ2-5 and V is TRBV19; 14 bases align to TRBD2. In germline, CDR1 is LNHDA, CDR2 SQIVND (reference sequence). The CDR3 has 16 amino acids. The junction had 4 bases not matched to a gene; V was cut back by 4 bases and J by 3 bases. For the CDR3, the DNA is TGTGCCAGTAGTACCCCGGGACTAGCGGGAGAAGAGACCCAGTACTTC. Translating gives CASSTPGLAGEETQYF.

As for this clone: This sample includes further DNA sequences coding for the same CDR3. The chain employs TRBV7-8 and TRBJ1-2; perhaps TRBD1 as D (5 bases). The V end was cut by 3 bases, the J end by 2 bases, with 13 bases between. CDR3 length: 15 residues. Germline CDR1 reads SGHVS; CDR2 reads FQNEAQ. Written as DNA, the CDR3 is TGTGCCAGCAGCTTCGGGCAGGGAGGGAACTATGGCTACACCTTC. Residues: CASSFGQGGNYGYTF.

This clone has a handful of counts. V usage is TRBV10-1 and J usage is TRBJ2-7; TRBD1 is a possible D gene (6 bases). The V gene's germline CDR1 is WNHNN and CDR2 SYGVQD (reference sequence). Trimming removed 6 bases from V and 2 bases from J, with 14 bases in between. The CDR3 contains 14 residues. The CDR3 protein is CASSPNPGAYEQYF. The CDR3 bases are TGCGCCAGCAGCCCAAACCCAGGGGCCTACGAGCAGTACTTC.

V gene TRBV2 combines with J gene TRBJ1-2; 8 bases align to TRBD1. The germline CDR1 and CDR2 sequences are SNHLY and FYNNEI. The CDR3 extends over 16 amino acids. V dropped 3 bases and J dropped 6; count of bases not matched to a gene: 12. Here the CDR3 DNA reads TGTGCCAGCAGTGATCGCGGCAGGGGGCTTCCTCATGGCTACACCTTC. This translates into CASSDRGRGLPHGYTF.

This chain uses TRBV27 with TRBJ2-7; D is perhaps TRBD2 (6 bases). The V gene's germline CDR1 is MNHEY and CDR2 SMNVEV (reference sequence). This CDR3 is 13 amino acids long. V was cut by 3 bases and J by 1 base, with 7 bases left in between. The CDR3 sequence: CASSFGTSYEQYF. CDR3 in DNA: TGTGCCAGCAGTTTCGGGACTTCCTACGAGCAGTACTTC.

This rearrangement joins TRBV27 to TRBJ1-2, with TRBD1 matching 8 bases. The CDR3 has 16 residues. J was trimmed by 7 bases and V by 2 bases; bases with no gene match: 12. Germline-derived CDR1 and CDR2 are MNHEY and SMNVEV (reference sequence). The CDR3 region has the DNA TGTGCCAGCAGTTTACTCCCTGGACAGGGTGAAGGTGGCTACACCTTC. Translating gives CASSLLPGQGEGGYTF.

CDR3 protein: CASSPRLAGPVDEQFF. In nucleotides, the CDR3 is TGTGCCAGCAGCCCCAGATTAGCGGGGCCTGTCGATGAGCAGTTCTTC. The rearrangement joins TRBV4-2 to TRBJ2-1; the match to TRBD2 covers 8 bases. J lost 8 bases, V lost 4 bases, and 13 bases had no gene match. The CDR3 covers 16 residues. Looked up from germline, CDR1 is LGHNA and CDR2 is YNFKEQ.

The rearrangement joins TRBV5-6 to TRBJ1-1; tentatively, D is TRBD1 (6 bases). The CDR3 runs to 15 residues. With 5 bases removed from V and 1 base from J, the gap between germline ends came to 15 bases. Germline CDR1 reads SGHDT; CDR2 reads YYEEEE. CDR3 coding DNA: TGTGCCAGCAGTTTAGCAGGGGCTACGAACACTGAAGCTTTCTTT. Translating it yields CASSLAGATNTEAFF.

This clone has just one count. This chain joins TRBV29-1 and TRBJ2-5; TRBD1 matches 9 bases. Germline CDR1 is SQVTM and CDR2 is ANQGSEA. This CDR3 spans 13 amino acids. Germline trimming cut 7 bases from V and 7 bases from J; bases unmatched to any gene: 10. CDR3 sequence (DNA): TGCAGCGGAGAGGACAGGGGATTAGGGACCCAGTACTTC. This sequence encodes CSGEDRGLGTQYF.

This chain joins TRBV5-1 and TRBJ2-1, with TRBD1 as a possible D gene (6 bases). The germline CDR1 and CDR2 sequences are SGHRS and YFSETQ. Deletions cut 4 bases from V and 5 bases from J, with 16 bases between. The CDR3 is made up of 15 amino acids. The CDR3 is CASSGLPGTNNEQFF. For the CDR3, the DNA is TGCGCCAGCAGCGGCCTCCCCGGGACAAACAATGAGCAGTTCTTC. The variable domain in full, with the rest retrieved from reference TRBV5-1 and TRBJ2-1, is KAGVTQTPRYLIKTRGQQVTLSCSPISGHRSVSWYQQTPGQGLQFLFEYFSETQRNKGNFPGRFSGRQFSNSRSEMNVSTLELGDSALYLCASSGLPGTNNEQFFGPGTRLTVL.

The genes are TRBV6-6 and TRBJ2-2; 8 bases fit TRBD1. Germline V gene data show CDR1 as MNHNY and CDR2 as SVGAGI (reference sequence). This CDR3 is built from 15 residues. Trimming cost V 7 bases and J 1 base; bases outside gene matches: 5. The CDR3 region has the DNA TGTGCCAGCACCACGGGACAGGTGAACACCGGGGAGCTGTTTTTT. Translating it yields CASTTGQVNTGELFF.

The rearrangement joins TRBV28 to TRBJ2-7; D is undetermined. The length of the CDR3 is 12 residues. Deletions cut 4 bases from V and 4 bases from J, with 8 bases between. CDR1 MDHEN and CDR2 SYDVKM come from the germline V gene. DNA of the CDR3: TGTGCCAGCAGTTCCTTGAGTTACGAGCAGTACTTC. As protein: CASSSLSYEQYF.

The chain employs TRBV5-1 and TRBJ2-5; 8 bases are shared with TRBD1. The J segment lost 5 bases and the V segment lost 4 bases, leaving 4 bases of the junction unmatched. The length of the CDR3 is 13 residues. Germline V gives CDR1 SGHRS, CDR2 YFSETQ. CDR3 amino acids: CASSKTGEETQYF. The DNA for the CDR3 is TGCGCCAGCAGCAAGACAGGGGAGGAGACCCAGTACTTC. Looking up the rest from reference TRBV5-1 and TRBJ2-5 gives the full variable domain: KAGVTQTPRYLIKTRGQQVTLSCSPISGHRSVSWYQQTPGQGLQFLFEYFSETQRNKGNFPGRFSGRQFSNSRSEMNVSTLELGDSALYLCASSKTGEETQYFGPGTRLLVL.

This chain uses TRBV25-1 with TRBJ2-1; 7 nucleotides line up with TRBD1. The CDR3 consists of 13 residues. Per the germline V gene, CDR1 is MGHDK and CDR2 is SYGVNS. Trimming removed 8 bases from V and 6 bases from J; junction bases left unmatched: 7. The DNA of the CDR3 is TGTGCCAGCCGTAGACAGGGCGTCAATGAGCAGTTCTTC. Its translation is CASRRQGVNEQFF. The full variable domain, in which reference TRBV25-1 and TRBJ2-1 provide the parts outside the CDR3, is EADIYQTPRYLVIGTGKKITLECSQTMGHDKMYWYQQDPGMELHLIHYSYGVNSTEKGDLSSESTVSRIRTEHFPLTLESARPSHTSQYLCASRRQGVNEQFFGPGTRLTVL.

This sequence joins TRBV19 and TRBJ2-1; 8 nucleotides line up with TRBD2. Losses at the gene ends were 5 bases for V and 9 bases for J; bases not matched to a gene: 6. The CDR3 has 13 amino acids. From germline, CDR1 is LNHDA and CDR2 SQIVND (reference sequence). This CDR3 reads CASSVYREGEQFF. As DNA, the CDR3 is TGTGCCAGTAGTGTCTACCGGGAGGGTGAGCAGTTCTTC.